Following are 21 T cell receptor beta chains from one sample sequenced in a study of metastatic and nonmetastatic thyroid tumors. None of the patients had undergone any treatment ahead of thyroid surgery. MiXCR was used by TCRdb to re-call the PCR reads. This table has approximately 15,000 clones, around a third appearing once. The sample comprised tumor tissue. The source is a female donor with papillary thyroid cancer or a benign thyroid nodule (not recorded which). Some clones in this sample may be carry-over from other donors' samples.

Relative to its sample, this clone is medium-sized. The CDR3 loop is CASSLRGAMWENTEAFF. The CDR3 nucleotides read TGCGCCAGCAGCTTGCGGGGGGCTATGTGGGAGAACACTGAAGCTTTCTTT. V usage is TRBV5-1 and J usage is TRBJ1-1, with a weak D call TRBD1 (6 bases). The CDR3 consists of 17 residues. Trimming stripped 1 base from V and 1 base from J, with 17 bases between. Germline V gene sequence: CDR1 SGHRS, CDR2 YFSETQ.

This clone was seen more than once but under ten times. The chain uses TRBV6-2 or TRBV6-3 and TRBJ1-5; possibly TRBD1 for D (5 bases). The CDR3 has 14 residues. CDR1 and CDR2 from the germline V gene are MNHEY and SVGEGT. The V gene lost 0 bases and the J gene lost 5 bases, with 8 bases spanning the gap. The CDR3 loop reads CASSYSRGDQPQHF. The CDR3 bases are TGTGCCAGCAGTTACTCAAGGGGCGATCAGCCCCAGCATTTT.

The rearrangement uses TRBV6-1 and TRBJ2-7; 10 bases align to TRBD1. The CDR3 covers 13 residues. V gave up 7 bases and J gave up 10 bases; unmatched junction bases: 10. The V gene's germline CDR1 is MNHNS and CDR2 SASEGT. The CDR3: CASILWTGGDQYF. The CDR3 coding sequence is TGTGCCAGCATCCTCTGGACAGGGGGGGATCAGTACTTC.

In its sample, this clone was seen a few times. The gene calls are TRBV7-8 and TRBJ1-6; D call uncertain. This CDR3 is 15 amino acids long. The V gene lost 4 bases and the J gene lost 0 bases, with 7 bases spanning the gap. CDR1 and CDR2 from the germline V gene are SGHVS and FQNEAQ. The CDR3 reads CASSSSGSYNSPLHF. The DNA for the CDR3 is TGTGCCAGCAGCTCTAGTGGCTCCTATAATTCACCCCTCCACTTT. Supplemented by reference TRBV7-8 and TRBJ1-6, the full variable domain reads GAGVSQSPRYKVAKRGQDVALRCDPISGHVSLFWYQQALGQGPEFLTYFQNEAQLDKSGLPSDRFFAERPEGSVSTLKIQRTQQEDSAVYLCASSSSGSYNSPLHFGNGTRLTVT.

This clone was counted only a few times. The chain employs TRBV20-1 and TRBJ1-3; 7 bases align to TRBD1. Germline CDR1 is DFQATT and CDR2 is SNEGSKA (reference sequence). Trimming took 5 bases from V and 4 from J; bases not matched to a gene: 5. This CDR3 has 13 residues. The CDR3 protein is CSADQGGGNTIYF. The CDR3 nucleotides read TGCAGTGCTGACCAGGGGGGCGGAAACACCATATATTTT.

This chain joins TRBV20-1 and TRBJ2-3, with 10 bases matching TRBD1. CDR3 size: 15 residues. CDR1 is DFQATT, CDR2 SNEGSKA, per germline (reference sequence). V lost 4 bases and J lost 6; bases outside the gene matches: 10. This CDR3 is CSANGWDRGTDTQYF. The CDR3 coding sequence is TGCAGTGCTAACGGGTGGGACAGGGGAACGGATACGCAGTATTTT.

This clone has more than one count but fewer than ten. The junction departs from germline at one end; a sequencing error may be responsible. Other DNA variants within this sample encode the same CDR3. The V and J genes are TRBV5-6 and TRBJ1-4; 8 bases align to TRBD1. This CDR3 has 16 residues. Germline V CDR1 and CDR2: SGHDT, YYEEEE. CDR3 region: CASSSGQGAGNEKLFF. CDR3 in DNA: TGTGCCAGCAGCTCAGGACAGGGTGCGGGTAATGAGAAACTGTTTTTT.

This clone has ten or more counts. The chain combines TRBV9 with TRBJ2-2; tentatively, D is TRBD1 (5 bases). Germline CDR1 is SGDLS and CDR2 is YYNGEE. V lost 0 bases to trimming and J lost 0 bases, with 12 bases between them. The CDR3 has 17 amino acids. CDR3 sequence (DNA): TGTGCCAGCAGCGTAGACCCGACAGCCTCGAACACCGGGGAGCTGTTTTTT. This sequence encodes CASSVDPTASNTGELFF.

This clone was found a few times. The rearrangement joins TRBV7-8 to TRBJ1-5; unclear D gene. V was pared by 7 bases and J by 4 bases, with 14 bases between. The germline gives CDR1 SGHVS, CDR2 FQNEAQ. The CDR3 totals 14 residues. The CDR3: CASISNTANQPQHF. The CDR3 region has the DNA TGTGCCAGCATCTCTAACACCGCTAATCAGCCCCAGCATTTT.

This clone was observed a few times. The V and J genes are TRBV12-3 or TRBV12-4 and TRBJ1-2; D gene ambiguous. The CDR3 runs to 13 residues. Trimming pared 3 bases from V and 7 bases from J, leaving 12 bases between. The CDR3 region is CASSFAARTGYTF. In DNA form, the CDR3 reads TGTGCCAGCAGTTTTGCAGCCCGTACTGGCTACACCTTC.

Only a few counts were recorded for this clone. The chain has TRBV9 and TRBJ1-1, with TRBD1 as a possible D gene (6 bases). The length of the CDR3 is 15 residues. V was pared by 0 bases and J by 0 bases, with 9 bases between. Germline CDR1 SGDLS, CDR2 YYNGEE. CDR3 amino acids: CASSVVEGVNTEAFF. Written as DNA, the CDR3 is TGTGCCAGCAGCGTAGTCGAGGGGGTGAACACTGAAGCTTTCTTT.

This rearrangement joins TRBV18 to TRBJ2-7; D perhaps matches TRBD1 (5 bases). V lost 3 bases, J lost 2 bases, and 11 bases lay in between. Germline CDR1 reads KGHSH; CDR2 reads LQKENI. This CDR3 has 14 residues. The DNA for the CDR3 is TGTGCCAGCTCACCTCAGGGCCGCACCTACGAGCAGTACTTC. This gives the protein CASSPQGRTYEQYF.

This clone was detected ten times or more. The gene calls are TRBV9 and TRBJ2-1, with 9 bases fitting TRBD2. The germline V gene has CDR1 SGDLS and CDR2 YYNGEE. The CDR3 length is 15 residues. J was trimmed by 8 bases and V by 0 bases; bases with no gene match: 6. The CDR3, as DNA: TGTGCCAGCAGCGTAGAGGCTAGCGGGATCGATGAGCAGTTCTTC. Protein product: CASSVEASGIDEQFF.

This clone was counted once. The chain employs TRBV18 and TRBJ1-2; D remains unclear. The CDR3 totals 15 residues. Per the germline V gene, CDR1 is KGHSH and CDR2 is LQKENI. With 2 bases removed from V and 0 bases from J, the gap between germline ends came to 10 bases. The CDR3 loop is CASSPGNGPNYGYTF. CDR3 nucleotide sequence: TGTGCCAGCTCACCAGGGAACGGACCTAACTATGGCTACACCTTC. Complete variable domain (other parts from reference TRBV18 and TRBJ1-2): NAGVMQNPRHLVRRRGQEARLRCSPMKGHSHVYWYRQLPEEGLKFMVYLQKENIIDESGMPKERFSAEFPKEGPSILRIQQVVRGDSAAYFCASSPGNGPNYGYTFGSGTRLTVV.

This clone has more than one count but fewer than ten. CDR3 sequence (DNA): TGTGCCAGCAGCTTAAGACGGTCCTTGAGGCGGGAGCTGTTTTTT. Protein product: CASSLRRSLRRELFF. The genes are TRBV7-2 and TRBJ2-2; unclear D gene. CDR1 is SGHTA, CDR2 FQGNSA, per germline. The V end was cut by 2 bases, the J end by 9 bases, with 16 bases between. This CDR3 is built from 15 residues.

The chain recombines TRBV11-2 with TRBJ2-3, with TRBD2 as a possible D gene (6 bases). The length of the CDR3 is 16 residues. Deletions cut 2 bases from V and 0 bases from J, with 12 bases between. The V gene's germline CDR1 is SGHAT and CDR2 FQNNGV. The CDR3 sequence: CASSLLGGDSTDTQYF. In DNA, the CDR3 is TGTGCCAGCAGCTTACTCGGCGGGGATAGCACAGATACGCAGTATTTT. The variable domain in full, completed from reference TRBV11-2 and TRBJ2-3, reads EAGVAQSPRYKIIEKRQSVAFWCNPISGHATLYWYQQILGQGPKLLIQFQNNGVVDDSQLPKDRFSAERLKGVDSTLKIQPAKLEDSAVYLCASSLLGGDSTDTQYFGPGTRLTVL.

This chain links TRBV7-6 with TRBJ2-3; 15 nucleotides agree with TRBD2. The CDR3 has 18 amino acids. CDR1 and CDR2 from the germline V gene are SGHVS and FNYEAQ. J gave up 4 bases and V 5 bases, and 10 bases lay outside the gene matches. This CDR3 is CASSPTGLAGGRADTQYF. CDR3 nucleotides: TGTGCCAGCAGCCCTACGGGACTAGCGGGAGGACGAGCAGATACGCAGTATTTT.

The chain uses TRBV2 and TRBJ1-6, with D maybe TRBD1 (6 bases). V gave up 4 bases and J gave up 7 bases, with 17 bases separating them. The CDR3 spans 16 residues. The germline gives CDR1 SNHLY, CDR2 FYNNEI. CDR3 in amino acids: CASSARTGPGNSPLHF. The DNA of the CDR3 is TGTGCCAGCAGTGCCCGAACAGGGCCGGGGAATTCACCCCTCCACTTT.

The table lists this clone with a few counts. This chain uses TRBV28 with TRBJ2-2; no reliable D call. Germline CDR1 reads MDHEN; CDR2 reads SYDVKM. The CDR3 covers 12 residues. The ends were cut back, 6 bases at V and 13 bases at J, with 15 bases in the middle. The CDR3 DNA is TGTGCCAGCAGCCTGGGCCCCCTGGTGCTGTTTTTT. It is translated as CASSLGPLVLFF.

In this sample, this clone turned up many times. The chain links TRBV14 to TRBJ2-2; D gene ambiguous. CDR3 size: 15 residues. Trimming cost V 8 bases and J 2 bases, with 15 bases left between them. The germline V gene encodes CDR1 SGHDN and CDR2 FVKESK. The CDR3 coding sequence is TGTGCCAGCTCCCCCCATCGCGGTAACACCGGGGAGCTGTTTTTT. Its translation is CASSPHRGNTGELFF.

This clone was seen more than once but under ten times. The V gene is TRBV12-3 or TRBV12-4, the J gene TRBJ2-7, with 10 bases that match TRBD2. The junction had 4 bases not matched to a gene; V was cut back by 5 bases and J by 0 bases. CDR3 size: 15 residues. The CDR3 DNA sequence: TGTGCCAGCAGTCCCGGACTAGCGGACTCCTACGAGCAGTACTTC. It specifies CASSPGLADSYEQYF.